Following are 3 T cell receptor beta chains from one sample sequenced in a study of cytomegalovirus exposure and HLA in healthy donors (dated by TCRdb to about 2017). The method was the immunoSEQ multiplex PCR assay. For the multiplex PCR, a mixture combining 60 forward primers for TCR Vbeta segments and 13 reverse primers for TCR Jbeta segments was used. TCRdb holds this immuneACCESS table with in-frame rearrangements only. Some clones are missing; in checked studies, unresolved V genes explain under half, and the rest has no known cause. This sample holds 120,000 to 150,000 clones; approximately 80% were observed only once. The leading ten clones occupy approximately 1.9% of the sample. Sequencing input: PBMCs. Receptors were obtained from a woman in her thirties or forties in good health and CMV-seronegative.

The V call is TRBV2, the J call TRBJ2-7, with TRBD2 matching 14 bases. J lost 6 bases, V lost 10 bases, and 14 bases had no gene match. Germline CDR1 reads SNHLY; CDR2 reads FYNNEI. The CDR3 spans 16 residues. The CDR3 bases are TGTGCCAAAAACCGAGCGCCGGGACTAGCGGGAGTCGAGCAGTACTTC. It yields the protein CAKNRAPGLAGVEQYF.

The rearrangement links TRBV4-2 to TRBJ2-7, with 8 nucleotides matching TRBD1. V lost 0 bases to trimming and J lost 0 bases; unmatched junction nucleotides: 7. The CDR3 consists of 17 residues. Germline values: CDR1 LGHNA, CDR2 YNFKEQ. CDR3 residues: CASSQDWTGTLSYEQYF. The CDR3 bases are TGTGCCAGCAGCCAAGATTGGACAGGGACCCTCTCCTACGAGCAGTACTTC.

V is TRBV10-3 and J is TRBJ2-1, with 7 nucleotides matching TRBD1. Germline-derived CDR1 and CDR2 are ENHRY and SYGVKD. The CDR3 contains 17 residues. V dropped 6 bases and J dropped 3; count of bases not matched to a gene: 14. The CDR3 here is CAISSGTDIQNYNEQFF. The DNA of the CDR3 is TGTGCCATCAGCTCCGGGACAGACATACAAAACTACAATGAGCAGTTCTTC.